This is a list of T cell receptor beta chains from one sample in a study of blood T cells in healthy people across ages. TCRdb recomputed calls from the 5' RACE reads with MiXCR, one row per CDR3 protein. This table has around 800,000 distinct CDR3 sequences, about 62% appearing once. The specimen was blood. Every receptor here comes from a man aged 25-45 years in good health. Each CDR3 is given with its conserved first and last residue. D genes are given only for firm matches. Only some rows state a clone size, as once, few, many or a class for expanded clones.

few	TRBV20-1	NA	TRBJ2-1	TGCAGTGCTAGAGAAGCTAGTGGGGGGGCATATGAGCAGTTCTTC	CSAREASGGAYEQFF
NA	TRBV15	TRBD1	TRBJ1-6	TGTGCCACCAGCGCCGACCCTGGACAGGGGTACATAGGGAGGTCACCCCTCCACTTT	CATSADPGQGYIGRSPLHF
NA	TRBV5-5	NA	TRBJ1-2	TGTGCCAGCAGCCCCGACTCGACAGGAGCTCACTATGGCTACACCTTC	CASSPDSTGAHYGYTF
few	TRBV7-2	NA	TRBJ2-7	TGTGCCAGCAGCCTCGGACGGGGGGCTAACTACGAGCAGTACTTC	CASSLGRGANYEQYF
few	TRBV9	TRBD2	TRBJ2-3	TGTGCCAGCAGCGTAGCTCCTTCTAGCGGCGGTACAGATACTACGCAGTATTTT	CASSVAPSSGGTDTTQYF
few	TRBV28	NA	TRBJ2-7	TGTGCCAGCAGTTTATGGGGACACACCTCCTACGAGCAGTACTTC	CASSLWGHTSYEQYF
NA	TRBV29-1	NA	TRBJ2-7	TGCAGCATCTTGGGGGTAGGGTCAGACGAGCAGTACTTC	CSILGVGSDEQYF
NA	TRBV6-1	NA	TRBJ1-2	TGTGCCAGCAGTGGATGGGGGGACTACTATGGCTACACCTTC	CASSGWGDYYGYTF
NA	TRBV4-1	NA	TRBJ2-5	TGCGCCAGCAGCCAAGATCGGGGACGGCAGTACCAAGAGACCCAGTACTTC	CASSQDRGRQYQETQYF
NA	TRBV29-1	NA	TRBJ1-2	TGCAGCGGACTCACAGGGAACTATGGCTACACCTTC	CSGLTGNYGYTF
NA	TRBV7-2	NA	TRBJ1-5	TGTGCCAGCAGCTTAGAACCAGGGAATCAGCCCCAGCATTTT	CASSLEPGNQPQHF
NA	TRBV20-1	NA	TRBJ2-5	TGCAGTGTCCGCCTACAGCCCCAAGAGACCCAGTACTTC	CSVRLQPQETQYF
NA	TRBV20-1	NA	TRBJ2-3	TGCAGTGCTAGGGGACCTAGTGCTACGCAGTATTTT	CSARGPSATQYF
NA	TRBV29-1	TRBD1	TRBJ2-7	TGCAGCGTTGAAGGGGACAGAGTCTACGAGCAGTACTTC	CSVEGDRVYEQYF
NA	TRBV20-1	TRBD1	TRBJ2-1	TGCAGTGCTAGCAACCGGGACAGGGGAGGGAATGAGCAGTTCTTC	CSASNRDRGGNEQFF
once	TRBV29-1	TRBD2	TRBJ2-5	TGCAGCGTTGATGAACTAGCGGTCAACAATGAGCAGTACTTC	CSVDELAVNNEQYF
few	TRBV7-9	NA	TRBJ1-2	TGTGCCAGCAGCGATACAGGGATCTATGGCTACACCTTC	CASSDTGIYGYTF
NA	TRBV12-5	NA	TRBJ2-5	TGTGCTAGTGGCCCCGGGCCGGGGAAGACCCAGTACTTC	CASGPGPGKTQYF
few	TRBV10-3	NA	TRBJ2-7	TGTGCCATCAGCCAACACTACGAGCAGTACTTC	CAISQHYEQYF
NA	TRBV28	NA	TRBJ2-5	TGTGCCAGCAGCTGGCGGGGAAGGCTCAACCAAGAGACCCAGTACTTC	CASSWRGRLNQETQYF
NA	TRBV7-7	NA	TRBJ2-1	TGTGCTAGCAGCCCCACGGACGGAGGCTCCTACAATGAGCAGTTCTTC	CASSPTDGGSYNEQFF
NA	TRBV6-2/TRBV6-3	NA	TRBJ2-1	TGTGCCAGCATCGATGGGCAGGGGCCCTACAATGAGCAGTTCTTC	CASIDGQGPYNEQFF
NA	TRBV6-2/TRBV6-3	NA	TRBJ2-1	TGTGCCAGCAGTTACTCGGCGGCTAGCAATGAGCAGTTCTTC	CASSYSAASNEQFF
NA	TRBV20-1	NA	TRBJ2-3	TGCAGTGCTAGAGATGGGGGTCTTGCAGATACGCAGTATTTT	CSARDGGLADTQYF
NA	TRBV20-1	TRBD2	TRBJ2-1	TGCAGTGCTTCAGGACTAGCGGGGGGGCGGGGGTCCTACAATGAGCAGTTCTTC	CSASGLAGGRGSYNEQFF
NA	TRBV12-3/TRBV12-4	NA	TRBJ1-5	TGTGCCAGCAGTCCCCGAATAGCGTATAGCAATCAGCCCCAGCATTTT	CASSPRIAYSNQPQHF
few	TRBV27	NA	TRBJ2-7	TGTGCCAGCAGTTTCAGCAGGGGGGCCGACGAGCAGTACTTC	CASSFSRGADEQYF
NA	TRBV20-1	NA	TRBJ2-5	TGCAGTGCATCCGCTCAAACAGGGCACCAAGAGACCCAGTACTTC	CSASAQTGHQETQYF
NA	TRBV20-1	NA	TRBJ2-1	TGCAGTGCTAGAAGAGACGAACAGGGTAGCTCCTACAATGAGCAGTTCTTC	CSARRDEQGSSYNEQFF
NA	TRBV7-2	TRBD2	TRBJ2-1	TGTGCCAGCAGCTTAGGGATCCGGGGGGGCAATGAGCAGTTCTTC	CASSLGIRGGNEQFF
NA	TRBV3-1	NA	TRBJ1-5	TGTGCCAGCAGCCCCAACGGGGGAGGGAATCAGCCTCAGCATTTT	CASSPNGGGNQPQHF
NA	TRBV11-3	NA	TRBJ2-5	TGTGCCAGCAGCCCCAACTCAGTTCGAGGAGAGACCCAGTACTTC	CASSPNSVRGETQYF
once	TRBV9	NA	TRBJ1-1	TGTGCCAGCAGCGTTTACTTCGAGGGGGGGACTGAAGCTTTCTTT	CASSVYFEGGTEAFF
NA	TRBV6-5	NA	TRBJ2-5	TGTGCCAGCAGTACCGGGACCAACGTACGAGGGCAGTACTTC	CASSTGTNVRGQYF
few	TRBV20-1	NA	TRBJ2-7	TGCAGTGCTAGACCTGCGGGACCTACCACCGAGCAGTACTTC	CSARPAGPTTEQYF
NA	TRBV4-3	TRBD2	TRBJ2-1	TGCGCCAGCAGCCAAGTCCTAGCGGGGGGTGCTGAGCAGTTCTTC	CASSQVLAGGAEQFF
NA	TRBV27	NA	TRBJ2-1	TGTGCCAGCAGTTATATCGCCATGGGGGACAATGAGCAGTTCTTC	CASSYIAMGDNEQFF
NA	TRBV29-1	NA	TRBJ2-5	TGCAGCGTTGATAATGGAAGGTGGCAGACCCAGTACTTC	CSVDNGRWQTQYF
NA	TRBV10-3	NA	TRBJ2-3	TGTGCCACCCAGGACGGCTCAGATACGCAGTATTTT	CATQDGSDTQYF
NA	TRBV5-1	NA	TRBJ2-3	TGCGCCAGCAGCCGGACCCCCCAGGGCACAGATACGCAGTATTTT	CASSRTPQGTDTQYF
NA	TRBV6-1	TRBD1	TRBJ1-2	TGTGCCAGCAAAGAAGGAGGGGGACAGGTAGTGGTTAACTATGGCTACACCTTC	CASKEGGGQVVVNYGYTF
NA	TRBV21-1	NA	TRBJ2-1	TGTGCCAGCAGCAAAGGACTAGCGGGGGGGCACTCCTACAATGAGCAGTTCTTC	CASSKGLAGGHSYNEQFF
few	TRBV7-2	NA	TRBJ2-7	TGTGCCAGCAGCTCGACACCCGCCTACGAGCAGTACTTC	CASSSTPAYEQYF
NA	TRBV10-3	TRBD2	TRBJ2-5	TGTGCCATCAGTGGGACTAGCGGGATGGAGACCCAGTACTTC	CAISGTSGMETQYF
few	TRBV7-9	NA	TRBJ1-2	TGTGCCAGCAGCTTACAGGAGATCTATGGCTACACCTTC	CASSLQEIYGYTF
few	TRBV29-1	TRBD1	TRBJ1-2	TGCAGCGTTGAAACTCGGGACAGGGTCTATGGCTACACCTTC	CSVETRDRVYGYTF
NA	TRBV5-1	TRBD1	TRBJ2-5	TGCGCCAGCAGCGTACCAGGGGGAGAGACCCAGTACTTC	CASSVPGGETQYF